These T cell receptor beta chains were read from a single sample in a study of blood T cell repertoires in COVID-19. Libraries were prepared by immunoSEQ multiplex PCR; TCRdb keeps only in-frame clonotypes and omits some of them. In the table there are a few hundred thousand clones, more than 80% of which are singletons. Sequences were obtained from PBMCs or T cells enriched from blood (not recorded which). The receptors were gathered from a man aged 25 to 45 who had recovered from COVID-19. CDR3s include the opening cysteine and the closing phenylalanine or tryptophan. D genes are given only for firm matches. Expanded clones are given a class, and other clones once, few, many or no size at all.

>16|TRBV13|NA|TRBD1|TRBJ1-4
CASSAPGQATNEKLFF
TGTGCCAGCAGCGCTCCGGGACAGGCAACTAATGAAAAACTGTTTTTT
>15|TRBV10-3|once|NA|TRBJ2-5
CAISVGAGHQETQYF
TGTGCCATCAGTGTGGGGGCGGGTCACCAAGAGACCCAGTACTTC
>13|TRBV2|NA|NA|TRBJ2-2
CASRDSRTGELFF
TGTGCCAGCAGGGACTCTCGCACCGGGGAGCTGTTTTTT
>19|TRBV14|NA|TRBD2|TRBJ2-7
CASSQKGDRETSGRYEQYF
TGTGCCAGCAGCCAAAAAGGTGACCGGGAGACTAGCGGGCGATACGAGCAGTACTTC
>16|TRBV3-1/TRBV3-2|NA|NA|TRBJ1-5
CASSHGTGGSNQPQHF
TGTGCCAGCAGCCATGGTACGGGAGGTAGCAATCAGCCCCAGCATTTT
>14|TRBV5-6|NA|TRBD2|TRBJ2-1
CASSYGLARNEQFF
TGTGCCAGCAGCTACGGACTAGCGAGAAATGAGCAGTTCTTC
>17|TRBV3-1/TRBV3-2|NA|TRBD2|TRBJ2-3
CASSQGVLAANTDTQYF
TGTGCCAGCAGCCAAGGGGTACTAGCGGCAAACACAGATACGCAGTATTTT
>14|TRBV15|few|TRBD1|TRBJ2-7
CATSRDGTGDEQYF
TGTGCCACCAGCAGAGATGGGACAGGGGACGAGCAGTACTTC
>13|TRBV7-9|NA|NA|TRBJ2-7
CASSLGTFYEQYF
TGTGCCAGCAGCTTAGGGACATTCTACGAGCAGTACTTC
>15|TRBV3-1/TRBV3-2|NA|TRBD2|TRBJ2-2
CASSQSGDYTGELFF
TGTGCCAGCAGCCAGAGCGGGGACTACACCGGGGAGCTGTTTTTT
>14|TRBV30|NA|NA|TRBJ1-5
CALTAGNSNQPQHF
TGTGCCTTAACCGCGGGGAATAGCAATCAGCCCCAGCATTTT
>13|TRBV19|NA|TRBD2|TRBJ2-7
CASSTSGPYEQYF
TGTGCCAGTAGTACTAGCGGGCCCTACGAGCAGTACTTC
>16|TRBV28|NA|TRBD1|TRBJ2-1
CASRSTPGQGIDEQFF
TGTGCCAGCAGGTCAACACCGGGACAGGGGATCGATGAGCAGTTCTTC
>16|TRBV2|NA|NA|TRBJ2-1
CASSALPPRQGNEQFF
TGTGCCAGCAGTGCCCTTCCCCCTCGCCAGGGGAATGAGCAGTTCTTC
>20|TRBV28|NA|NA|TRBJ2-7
CASRIDGATPYSGFPYEQYF
TGTGCCAGCAGAATTGATGGGGCGACTCCCTATAGCGGTTTCCCCTACGAGCAGTACTTC
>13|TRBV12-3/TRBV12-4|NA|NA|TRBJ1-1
CATSRGGGTEAFF
TGTGCCACCTCCCGGGGGGGAGGTACTGAAGCTTTCTTT
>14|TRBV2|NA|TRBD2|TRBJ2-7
CASTGTSDHYEQYF
TGTGCCAGCACAGGGACTAGCGACCATTACGAGCAGTACTTC
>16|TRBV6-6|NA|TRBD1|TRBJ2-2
CASRYPGTANTGELFF
TGTGCCAGCAGATACCCCGGGACAGCGAACACCGGGGAGCTGTTTTTT
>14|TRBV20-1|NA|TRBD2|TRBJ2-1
CSASDGTRYNEQFF
TGCAGTGCTAGTGACGGGACTAGGTACAATGAGCAGTTCTTC
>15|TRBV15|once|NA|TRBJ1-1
CATSPTTGIDTEAFF
TGTGCCACCAGCCCTACAACAGGGATTGACACTGAAGCTTTCTTT
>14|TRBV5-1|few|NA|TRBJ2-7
CASSRLGQGYEQYF
TGCGCCAGCAGCCGTTTAGGACAAGGCTACGAGCAGTACTTC
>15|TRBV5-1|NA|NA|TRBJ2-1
CASSQTQRTYNEQFF
TGCGCCAGCAGCCAAACACAGCGGACCTACAATGAGCAGTTCTTC
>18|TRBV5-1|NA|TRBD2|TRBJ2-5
CASSTSLAGQVFAETQYF
TGCGCCAGCAGTACTAGCTTAGCGGGTCAGGTGTTCGCAGAGACCCAGTACTTC
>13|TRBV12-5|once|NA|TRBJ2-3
CASGPPDTHTQYF
TGTGCTAGTGGTCCGCCGGACACGCATACGCAGTATTTT
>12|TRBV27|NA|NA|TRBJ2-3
CASRTSTDTQYF
TGTGCCAGCAGAACTAGCACAGATACGCAGTATTTT
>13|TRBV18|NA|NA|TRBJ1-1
CASFIGQNTEAFF
TGTGCCAGCTTCATCGGACAGAACACTGAAGCTTTCTTT
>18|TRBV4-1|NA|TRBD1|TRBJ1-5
CASSQEGPGGISNQPQHF
TGCGCCAGCAGCCAAGAGGGGCCAGGGGGCATTAGCAATCAGCCCCAGCATTTT
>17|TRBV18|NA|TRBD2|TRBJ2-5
CASSPRLGLAAQETQYF
TGTGCCAGCTCACCACGTCTAGGACTAGCGGCCCAAGAGACCCAGTACTTC
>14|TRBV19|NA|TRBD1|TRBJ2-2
CASRGTENTGELFF
TGTGCCAGTAGGGGGACAGAAAACACCGGGGAGCTGTTTTTT
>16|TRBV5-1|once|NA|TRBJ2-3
CASSLGPLLPTDTQYF
TGCGCCAGCAGCCTGGGGCCGCTTCTCCCCACAGATACGCAGTATTTT
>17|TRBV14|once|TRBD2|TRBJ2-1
CASSPTSGRAWSDEQFF
TGTGCCAGCAGCCCAACTAGCGGGAGGGCCTGGAGCGATGAGCAGTTCTTC
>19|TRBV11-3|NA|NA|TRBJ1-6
CASSLFPGNKSSYNSPLHF
TGTGCCAGCAGCTTATTCCCAGGGAACAAAAGCTCCTATAATTCACCCCTCCACTTT
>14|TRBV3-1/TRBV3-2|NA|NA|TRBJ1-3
CASSPRDTGNTIYF
TGTGCCAGCAGCCCCCGGGATACTGGAAACACCATATATTTT
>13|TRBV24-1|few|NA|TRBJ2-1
CATSDNQAGEQFF
TGTGCCACCAGTGATAACCAAGCGGGCGAGCAGTTCTTC
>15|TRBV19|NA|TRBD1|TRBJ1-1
CASSPFRDSFTEAFF
TGTGCCAGTAGTCCATTCCGGGACAGCTTCACTGAAGCTTTCTTT
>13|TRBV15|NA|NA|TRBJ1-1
CATSRGGLDEAFF
TGTGCCACCAGCAGAGGGGGGCTTGATGAAGCTTTCTTT
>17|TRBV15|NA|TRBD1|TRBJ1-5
CATSRNRDSDSNQPQHF
TGTGCCACCAGCCGTAATCGGGACAGCGATAGCAATCAGCCCCAGCATTTT
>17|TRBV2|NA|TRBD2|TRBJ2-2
CASSLQAGGPRTGELFF
TGTGCCAGCAGTTTACAAGCGGGAGGGCCGAGGACCGGGGAGCTGTTTTTT
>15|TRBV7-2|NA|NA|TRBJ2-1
CASSLGQGSVDEQFF
TGTGCCAGCAGCTTGGGGCAGGGGAGTGTGGATGAGCAGTTCTTC
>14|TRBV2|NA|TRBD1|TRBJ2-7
CASSGQGGTYEQYF
TGTGCCAGCAGTGGACAGGGGGGAACCTACGAGCAGTACTTC
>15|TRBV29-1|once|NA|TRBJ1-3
CSVGVGQSSGNTIYF
TGCAGCGTCGGGGTAGGACAGAGCTCTGGAAACACCATATATTTT
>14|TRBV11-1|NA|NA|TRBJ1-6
CASSLLDNNSPLHF
TGTGCCAGCAGCTTACTGGACAATAATTCACCCCTCCACTTT
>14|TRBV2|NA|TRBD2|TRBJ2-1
CASSILIAGLEQFF
TGTGCCAGCAGTATTCTCATAGCGGGCCTTGAGCAGTTCTTC
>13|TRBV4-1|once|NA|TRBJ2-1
CASSQPLYNEQFF
TGCGCCAGCAGCCAACCACTTTACAATGAGCAGTTCTTC
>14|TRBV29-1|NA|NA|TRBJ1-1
CSVEHGELNTEAFF
TGCAGCGTTGAACACGGAGAGCTGAACACTGAAGCTTTCTTT
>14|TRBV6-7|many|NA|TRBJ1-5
CAGPNLDLHQPQHF
TGTGCCGGTCCAAATCTAGACCTACATCAGCCCCAGCATTTT
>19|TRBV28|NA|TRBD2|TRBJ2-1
CASSRTSGRAILLANEQFF
TGTGCCAGCAGCCGGACTAGCGGGAGGGCCATCCTGTTGGCCAATGAGCAGTTCTTC